This T cell receptor (beta chain) came from a study of blood T cell repertoires in COVID-19. Study background: The United States, Italy and Spain were the sources of the acute and convalescent COVID-19 samples. T cells, B-cell-depleted T cells, or PBMCs provided the cDNA or gDNA that served as material.

This clone was counted a single time. In the source study's methods: Nucleated cell counts were estimated from reference gene primer amplification. Some clones are missing from TCRdb's copy, which holds only in-frame ones; the method was immunoSEQ multiplex PCR. V and J calls and clone size are copied from that table; D and trimming were computed from the DNA. The sample shows some 150,000 clones, 85% to 90% of them seen only once. The germline V gene has CDR1 MNHEY and CDR2 SVGAGI. The germline V and J ends were trimmed by 8 bases and 3 bases, with 8 bases remaining between them. The CDR3 runs to 12 residues.

The receptor comes from a woman between 35 and 50 years old with acute or convalescent COVID-19. Sequenced sample: peripheral blood. The V gene is TRBV6-5, the J gene TRBJ2-1; tentatively, D is TRBD1 (5 bases). The CDR3 DNA reads as TGTGCCAGCCGACAGTACTACAATGAGCAGTTCTTC. The encoded protein is CASRQYYNEQFF.